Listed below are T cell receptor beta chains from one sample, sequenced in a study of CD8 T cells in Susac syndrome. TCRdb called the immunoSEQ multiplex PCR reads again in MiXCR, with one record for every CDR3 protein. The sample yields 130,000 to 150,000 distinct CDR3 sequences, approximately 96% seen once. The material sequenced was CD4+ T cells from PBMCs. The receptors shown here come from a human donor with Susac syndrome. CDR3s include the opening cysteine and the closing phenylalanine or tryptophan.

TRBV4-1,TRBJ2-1,CASSRSGQGGNEQFF
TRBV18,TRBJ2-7,CASSSIVTGSFAYEQYF
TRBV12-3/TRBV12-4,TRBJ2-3,CASSVAGATDTQYF
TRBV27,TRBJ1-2,CASRPSRNFYGYTF
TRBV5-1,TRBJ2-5,CASSEGDRTSQETQYF
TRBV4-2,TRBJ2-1,CASSLGRGPYNEQFF
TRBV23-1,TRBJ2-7,CASSPEAGESYEQYF
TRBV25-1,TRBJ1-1,CASSIKLDTEAFF
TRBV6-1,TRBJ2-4,CASSEGPGTNIQYF
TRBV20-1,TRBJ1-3,CSAIRGQGRNTIYF
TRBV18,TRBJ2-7,CASSELAGGTYEQYF
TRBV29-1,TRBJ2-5,CSADGGGVGETQYF
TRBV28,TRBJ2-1,CASSLSGQGARNEQFF
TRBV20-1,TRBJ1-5,CSARVGGVNQPQHF
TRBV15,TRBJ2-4,CATSRELLRSRAQYF
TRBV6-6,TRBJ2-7,CASSRLAENYEQYF
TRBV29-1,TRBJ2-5,CSVQLWTKTRETQYF
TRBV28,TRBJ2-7,CASRNLGQGDEQYF
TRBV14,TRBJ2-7,CASSPFAFSNEQYF
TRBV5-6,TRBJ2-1,CASSLELGRGIIFNEQFF
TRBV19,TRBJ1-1,CASRTGNTEAFF
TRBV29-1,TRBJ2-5,CSVEPGETQYF
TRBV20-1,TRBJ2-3,CSARQGSNTDTQYF
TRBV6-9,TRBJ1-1,CASRREAFF
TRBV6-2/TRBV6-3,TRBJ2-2,CASNPGLVAGGRLNTGELFF
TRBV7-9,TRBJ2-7,CASSLDGANYEQYF
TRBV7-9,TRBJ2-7,CASQPVSQGAFEQYF
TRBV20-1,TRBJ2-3,CSASGTSAGTDTQYF
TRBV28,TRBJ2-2,CASTWTGLVGELFF
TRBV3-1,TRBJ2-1,CASLSGGDEQFF
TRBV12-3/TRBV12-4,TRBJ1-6,CASRKSGTVNSPLHF
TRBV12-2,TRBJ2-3,CASRPIQLAGADTQYF
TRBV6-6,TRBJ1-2,CASRGQGVIYGYTF
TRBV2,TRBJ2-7,CASSDGGSGVSPYEQYF
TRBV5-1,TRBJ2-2,CASSSPAERNTGELFF
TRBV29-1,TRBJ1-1,CSVFSANTEAFF
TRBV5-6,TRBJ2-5,CASSLVGDPETQYF
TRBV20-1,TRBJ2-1,CSAQRGELNNEQFF
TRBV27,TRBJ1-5,CASRGEGGTENQPQHF
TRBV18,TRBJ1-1,CASSRAGVNTEAFF
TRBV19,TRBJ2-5,CASCPVERETQYF
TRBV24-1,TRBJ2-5,CATSDPGQGTGETQYF
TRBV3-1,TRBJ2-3,CASSARTGGTDTQYF
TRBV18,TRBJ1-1,CASSLRGSTEAFF
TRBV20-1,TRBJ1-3,CSAPVGAASGNTIYF
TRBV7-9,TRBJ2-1,CASSSTSYNEQFF
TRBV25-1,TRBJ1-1,CASSGTHRPNTEAFF
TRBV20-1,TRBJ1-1,CSATRDRKFEAFF
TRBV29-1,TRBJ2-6,CSVRRRTDNVLTF
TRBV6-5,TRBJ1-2,CASSKKGRDGYTF
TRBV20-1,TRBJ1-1,CSAREAGLGTEAFF
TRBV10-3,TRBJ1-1,CAIKGSLDTEAFF
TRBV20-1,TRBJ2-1,CSARVAGAFSYNEQFF
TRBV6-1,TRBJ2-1,CASSPRNNEQFF
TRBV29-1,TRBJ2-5,CSVGGASRKETQYF
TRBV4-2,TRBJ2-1,CASSLDRAGSNEQFF